Listed below are T cell receptor beta chains from one sample, sequenced in a study of T cell responses to AZD1222 COVID-19 vaccine. Method: immunoSEQ multiplex PCR; TCRdb's copy keeps in-frame clones and lacks some. This sample yields 160,000 or so clones, of which around nine tenths are seen a single time; 2.6% belongs to the top ten. The material was peripheral blood, obtained on day 0 of AZD1222 vaccination. Receptor source: an adult in good health. The CDR3 runs from the conserved cysteine through the conserved F or W. D genes are given only for firm matches.

V gene: TRBV30
D gene: NA
CDR3 protein: CAWSVQGNTIYF

V gene: TRBV5-4
D gene: TRBD1
CDR3 protein: CASSPDRGDEKLFF

V gene: TRBV6-5
D gene: TRBD1
CDR3 protein: CASSRQGKNNEQFF

V gene: TRBV14
D gene: NA
CDR3 protein: CASSQDPPGRGEQYF

V gene: TRBV27
D gene: TRBD2
CDR3 protein: CASSTTSGSYTGELFF

V gene: TRBV12-3/TRBV12-4
D gene: NA
CDR3 protein: CASTPGGEQFF

V gene: TRBV2
D gene: TRBD1
CDR3 protein: CASSEALILDREAEDYGYTF

V gene: TRBV10-3
D gene: NA
CDR3 protein: CAISAGTSYEQYF

V gene: TRBV10-3
D gene: NA
CDR3 protein: CAISAGGDTQYF

V gene: TRBV7-2
D gene: NA
CDR3 protein: CASSPGTSLGEQYF

V gene: TRBV5-4
D gene: TRBD1
CDR3 protein: CASRAGQGVEGYTF

V gene: TRBV10-3
D gene: NA
CDR3 protein: CAISEPEPGRHEQYF

V gene: TRBV9
D gene: NA
CDR3 protein: CASSVVGPTEAFF

V gene: TRBV19
D gene: NA
CDR3 protein: CASSTTELNEKLFF

V gene: TRBV19
D gene: NA
CDR3 protein: CASSIGQGPLEQYF

V gene: TRBV28
D gene: NA
CDR3 protein: CASNPGSRNQPQHF

V gene: TRBV2
D gene: NA
CDR3 protein: CASKGWEQHSYEQYF

V gene: TRBV7-8
D gene: NA
CDR3 protein: CASSLGPGLDTGELFF

V gene: TRBV2
D gene: NA
CDR3 protein: CASTSEEGAGELFF

V gene: TRBV9
D gene: TRBD2
CDR3 protein: CASSVAGLSNTGELFF

V gene: TRBV5-1
D gene: NA
CDR3 protein: CASTPEPNPINEQFF

V gene: TRBV7-9
D gene: NA
CDR3 protein: CASSLAPDNTYEQYF

V gene: TRBV2
D gene: TRBD2
CDR3 protein: CASSIAGRYNEQFF

V gene: TRBV19
D gene: NA
CDR3 protein: CASSDSPGNTIYF

V gene: TRBV19
D gene: TRBD2
CDR3 protein: CASSIDQLAGGLNSYNEQFF

V gene: TRBV3-1/TRBV3-2
D gene: NA
CDR3 protein: CASSQDIRSRTDTQYF

V gene: TRBV6-5
D gene: TRBD1
CDR3 protein: CASSYRQGTEAFF

V gene: TRBV12-3/TRBV12-4
D gene: NA
CDR3 protein: CASSPSLGTEAFF

V gene: TRBV11-2
D gene: TRBD1
CDR3 protein: CASSSGQTYEQYF

V gene: TRBV6-5
D gene: TRBD1
CDR3 protein: CASSYWGQDSNYGYTF

V gene: TRBV28
D gene: NA
CDR3 protein: CASRSGSALHF